These 2 T cell receptor beta chains share one sample of origin, sequenced in a study of early T cells in non-severe SARS-CoV-2 infection. From the 5' RACE reads, TCRdb called clonotypes with MiXCR, one entry per CDR3 protein. The repertoire holds about 64,000 distinct CDR3 sequences, with around 13% as singletons. This specimen consisted of whole blood, obtained at baseline. Receptor source: an adult who was a healthcare worker with PCR-confirmed SARS-CoV-2 infection or an uninfected control (not recorded which).

The genes are TRBV28 and TRBJ2-7; 7 nucleotides line up with TRBD2. CDR3 size: 13 residues. The V gene end was trimmed by 5 bases and the J gene end by 6 bases; junction bases not matched to a gene: 7. Germline-derived CDR1 and CDR2 are MDHEN and SYDVKM. DNA for the CDR3: TGTGCCAGCAGTGGCGGGACTAACGGCGAGCAGTACTTC. Encoded protein: CASSGGTNGEQYF. The full variable domain, rest sourced from reference TRBV28 and TRBJ2-7, is DVKVTQSSRYLVKRTGEKVFLECVQDMDHENMFWYRQDPGLGLRLIYFSYDVKMKEKGDIPEGYSVSREKKERFSLILESASTNQTSMYLCASSGGTNGEQYFGPGTRLTVT.

This clonotype was observed at least ten times. The V call is TRBV7-6, the J call TRBJ2-3, with D perhaps matching TRBD1 (6 bases). The CDR3 has 15 residues. The germline V gene encodes CDR1 SGHVS and CDR2 FNYEAQ. V was clipped by 6 bases and J by 2 bases, with 15 bases between them. For the CDR3, the DNA is TGTGCCAGCAGTCGTGGGGGCGGATTCACAGATACGCAGTATTTT. Translated, it gives CASSRGGGFTDTQYF.